This T cell receptor beta chain was captured by sequencing in a study of blood T cell repertoires in COVID-19. Measured with immunoSEQ multiplex PCR; TCRdb has only the in-frame clones, and not every one. The table lists about 64,000 clones, roughly 90% of them singletons. V lost 2 bases to trimming and J lost 3 bases; unmatched junction nucleotides: 10. The germline V gene has CDR1 LNHDA and CDR2 SQIVND (reference sequence). The CDR3 sequence is 17 residues long. The TCR was taken from a woman of 80 years or more with active COVID-19. Material for sequencing was peripheral blood. V gene TRBV19 combines with J gene TRBJ1-1; TRBD1 agrees at 9 bases. The CDR3 reads CASSIPTGGPRDTEAFF. CDR3 coding DNA: TGTGCCAGTAGTATACCTACAGGGGGCCCCCGGGACACTGAAGCTTTCTTT.